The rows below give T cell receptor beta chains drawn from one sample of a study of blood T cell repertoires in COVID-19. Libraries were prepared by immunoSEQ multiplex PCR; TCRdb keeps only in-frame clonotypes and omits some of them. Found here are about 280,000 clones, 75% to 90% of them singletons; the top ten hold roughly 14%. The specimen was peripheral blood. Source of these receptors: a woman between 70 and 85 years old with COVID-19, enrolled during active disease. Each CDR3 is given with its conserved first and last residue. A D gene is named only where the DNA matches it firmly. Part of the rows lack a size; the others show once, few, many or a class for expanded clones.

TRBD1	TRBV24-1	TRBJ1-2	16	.	CASQLGQVFRAYGYTF	TGTGCCAGTCAGTTGGGACAGGTGTTTAGGGCCTATGGCTACACCTTC
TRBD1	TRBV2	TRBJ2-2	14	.	CASNNRGRMEELFF	TGTGCCAGCAATAACAGGGGGCGCATGGAGGAGCTGTTTTTT
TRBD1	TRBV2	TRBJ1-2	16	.	CASSRDRGELNYGYTF	TGTGCCAGCAGTCGGGACAGGGGGGAGTTAAACTATGGCTACACCTTC
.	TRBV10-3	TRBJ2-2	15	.	CAISEGRAATGELFF	TGTGCCATCAGTGAGGGTCGAGCGGCCACCGGGGAGCTGTTTTTT
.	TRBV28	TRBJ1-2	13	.	CASSILGPRGYTF	TGTGCCAGCAGCATATTGGGCCCTCGAGGCTACACCTTC
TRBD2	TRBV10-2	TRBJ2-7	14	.	CASSRLAGSYEQYF	TGCGCCAGCAGCAGACTAGCGGGGAGCTACGAGCAGTACTTC
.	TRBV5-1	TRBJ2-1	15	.	CASSLEQGGYNEQFF	TGCGCCAGCAGCTTGGAACAAGGGGGTTACAATGAGCAGTTCTTC
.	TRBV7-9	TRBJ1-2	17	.	CASSLGALGTSQHGYTF	TGTGCCAGCAGCTTAGGAGCCTTGGGGACAAGTCAACATGGCTACACCTTC
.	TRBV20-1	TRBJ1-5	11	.	CSARGDKSQHF	TGCAGTGCTAGAGGAGACAAATCCCAGCATTTT
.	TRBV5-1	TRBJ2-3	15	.	CASSLEARGTDTQYF	TGCGCCAGCAGCTTGGAGGCTAGGGGGACAGATACGCAGTATTTT
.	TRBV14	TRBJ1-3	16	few	CASSQERVYSGNTIYF	TGTGCCAGCAGCCAAGAGCGAGTTTACTCTGGAAACACCATATATTTT
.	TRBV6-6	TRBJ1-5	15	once	CASTTWGGSSQPQHF	TGTGCCAGCACTACTTGGGGGGGCTCAAGTCAGCCCCAGCATTTT
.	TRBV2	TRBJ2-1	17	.	CASSEASGLPAYNEQFF	TGTGCCAGCAGTGAAGCTAGCGGTCTGCCGGCCTACAATGAGCAGTTCTTC
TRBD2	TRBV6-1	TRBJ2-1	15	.	CASSERAGGRYEQFF	TGTGCCAGCAGTGAGCGTGCGGGGGGCCGGTATGAGCAGTTCTTC
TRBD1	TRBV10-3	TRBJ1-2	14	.	CAISEEQGAFGYTF	TGTGCCATCAGTGAGGAACAGGGGGCCTTTGGCTACACCTTC
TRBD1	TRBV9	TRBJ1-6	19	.	CASSVTADRGRNLGSPLHF	TGTGCCAGCAGCGTAACCGCGGACAGGGGCAGAAACCTGGGTTCACCCCTCCACTTT
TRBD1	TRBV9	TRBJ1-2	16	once	CASSVADRGLSYGYTF	TGTGCCAGCAGCGTAGCGGACAGGGGGTTGTCCTATGGCTACACCTTC
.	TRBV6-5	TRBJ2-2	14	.	CASSYSQGGGELFF	TGTGCCAGCAGTTACTCGCAGGGTGGAGGGGAGCTGTTTTTT
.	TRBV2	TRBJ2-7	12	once	CASSPRVVEQYF	TGTGCCAGCAGCCCGAGGGTGGTCGAGCAGTACTTC
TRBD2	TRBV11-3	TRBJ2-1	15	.	CASSSSGGAGGEQFF	TGTGCCAGCAGCTCAAGCGGGGGGGCTGGAGGTGAGCAGTTCTTC
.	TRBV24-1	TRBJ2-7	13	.	CATRGTFNSEQYF	TGTGCCACCAGGGGGACTTTCAACTCCGAGCAGTACTTC
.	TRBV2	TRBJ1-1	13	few	CASRDTENTEAFF	TGTGCCAGCCGGGACACGGAGAACACTGAAGCTTTCTTT